The rows below give T cell receptor beta chains drawn from one sample of a study of cytomegalovirus exposure and HLA in healthy donors. Sequencing was performed with immunoSEQ multiplex PCR; in TCRdb, only in-frame clones are kept and a portion is missing. This sample's table reports tens of thousands of clones. Material for sequencing was PBMCs. The source of these receptors is a young woman in good health and CMV-seropositive. Both conserved end residues are part of each CDR3. The order of the fields is V gene, D gene, J gene, CDR3 protein, CDR3 DNA. The D gene is left open where the match is weak.

TRBV11-3	NA	TRBJ2-7	CASSPVNPYEQYF	TGTGCCAGCAGCCCGGTAAATCCCTACGAGCAGTACTTC
TRBV2	NA	TRBJ2-7	CASSETPVSEQYF	TGTGCCAGCAGTGAAACGCCTGTCAGCGAGCAGTACTTC
TRBV7-9	TRBD2	TRBJ2-3	CASSLTLTSGGADTQYF	TGTGCCAGCAGCCTTACCCTGACTAGCGGGGGGGCAGATACGCAGTATTTT
TRBV28	TRBD2	TRBJ2-5	CASSSRLAGDHETQYF	TGTGCCAGCAGTTCCCGTTTAGCGGGGGATCATGAGACCCAGTACTTC
TRBV6-5	NA	TRBJ1-1	CASTPGVSNTEAFF	TGTGCCAGCACCCCCGGGGTTTCGAACACTGAAGCTTTCTTT
TRBV7-6	TRBD2	TRBJ2-3	CASSLVRSGGPDTQYF	TGTGCCAGCAGCTTAGTACGTAGCGGGGGCCCAGATACGCAGTATTTT
TRBV5-1	NA	TRBJ1-4	CASSLEASGANEKLFF	TGCGCCAGCAGCTTGGAGGCCTCAGGGGCTAATGAAAAACTGTTTTTT
TRBV2	NA	TRBJ1-1	CASSGQARHTEAFF	TGTGCCAGCAGTGGACAGGCCCGGCACACTGAAGCTTTCTTT
TRBV28	NA	TRBJ1-2	CASTPDAGGVLGYTF	TGTGCCAGCACCCCCGACGCGGGAGGAGTGCTTGGCTACACCTTC
TRBV16	NA	TRBJ2-7	CASSQGVSHEQYF	TGTGCCAGCAGCCAAGGAGTATCCCACGAGCAGTACTTC
TRBV6-6	TRBD1	TRBJ2-7	CASSYARGTGSYEQYF	TGTGCCAGCAGTTACGCCCGTGGGACAGGCTCCTACGAGCAGTACTTC
TRBV5-4	TRBD1	TRBJ2-7	CASSLGVRGPRGSYEQYF	TGTGCCAGCAGCTTGGGTGTAAGGGGGCCCCGGGGATCCTACGAGCAGTACTTC
TRBV7-8	NA	TRBJ1-6	CASSFSRSPLHF	TGTGCCAGCAGCTTCTCTAGGTCACCCCTCCACTTT
TRBV7-9	NA	TRBJ2-1	CASSLALADIEQFF	TGTGCCAGCAGCTTAGCGCTTGCGGACATCGAGCAGTTCTTC
TRBV5-1	TRBD1	TRBJ1-2	CASSESGTGRVGYTF	TGCGCCAGCAGCGAATCCGGGACAGGCCGTGTCGGCTACACCTTC
TRBV7-2	NA	TRBJ2-3	CASSLRGRGMGTDTQYF	TGTGCCAGCAGCTTACGGGGGCGGGGGATGGGTACAGATACGCAGTATTTT
TRBV5-8	TRBD1	TRBJ2-7	CASSLWTGGYEQYF	TGTGCCAGCAGCTTATGGACAGGGGGCTACGAGCAGTACTTC
TRBV30	TRBD1	TRBJ1-5	CAWGQDSNQPQHF	TGTGCCTGGGGACAGGATAGCAATCAGCCCCAGCATTTT
TRBV19	TRBD1	TRBJ1-1	CASSPGTGAGGLNTEAFF	TGTGCCAGTAGCCCCGGGACAGGGGCCGGAGGGTTGAACACTGAAGCTTTCTTT
TRBV11-3	TRBD1	TRBJ2-5	CASRDRARVETQYF	TGTGCCAGCAGAGACAGGGCGAGGGTGGAGACCCAGTACTTC
TRBV28	NA	TRBJ1-5	CASRRVGDQPQHF	TGTGCCAGCAGAAGAGTAGGGGATCAGCCCCAGCATTTT
TRBV5-1	TRBD1	TRBJ1-2	CASSLGTGARGYTF	TGCGCCAGCAGCTTAGGGACAGGGGCCAGAGGCTACACCTTC
TRBV6-1	TRBD2	TRBJ2-3	CASSGRTSGSTDTQYF	TGTGCCAGCAGTGGTAGGACTAGCGGGAGCACAGATACGCAGTATTTT
TRBV13	TRBD2	TRBJ2-5	CASSLGLEQYF	TGTGCCAGCAGCCTCGGACTAGAGCAGTACTTC